This is a list of T cell receptor beta chains from one sample in a study of OX40 agonist ivuxolimab in advanced cancers. Here immunoSEQ multiplex PCR was the method, and the copy in TCRdb shows in-frame clones only, minus some. The table has 72,000 or so clones, approximately 80% seen once; the top ten hold over 0.4%. The starting material was CD4+ or CD8+ T cells sorted from blood, obtained in a trial of the OX40 agonist ivuxolimab. These receptors were collected from an adult with an advanced solid tumor such as melanoma, head and neck, liver or kidney cancer. The CDR3 runs from the conserved cysteine through the conserved F or W. Fields, in order: D gene, V gene, clone size, J gene, CDR3 protein, CDR3 DNA. The D gene is left open where the match is weak. Clone size appears in some rows only: once, few, many, or a class for an expanded clone.

D: NA
V: TRBV7-9
size: NA
J: TRBJ1-5
CDR3: CASSLGGLNQQPQHF
DNA: TGTGCCAGCAGCTTGGGGGGGCTTAATCAGCAGCCCCAGCATTTT

D: NA
V: TRBV5-1
size: once
J: TRBJ1-2
CDR3: CASRAGANYGYTF
DNA: TGCGCCAGCCGAGCAGGGGCTAACTATGGCTACACCTTC

D: TRBD1
V: TRBV6-5
size: once
J: TRBJ1-5
CDR3: CASSQDRGGNQPQHF
DNA: TGTGCCAGCAGTCAAGACAGGGGCGGCAATCAGCCCCAGCATTTT

D: TRBD1
V: TRBV29-1
size: NA
J: TRBJ1-6
CDR3: CSVRQGENSPLHF
DNA: TGCAGCGTAAGACAGGGAGAAAATTCACCCCTCCACTTT

D: NA
V: TRBV6-6
size: NA
J: TRBJ2-7
CDR3: CASSYSFRRGGYEQYF
DNA: TGTGCCAGCAGTTACTCGTTTCGGCGGGGCGGCTACGAGCAGTACTTC

D: NA
V: TRBV18
size: once
J: TRBJ2-7
CDR3: CASSRDRSSYEQYF
DNA: TGTGCCAGCTCACGGGACCGTAGCTCCTACGAGCAGTACTTC

D: NA
V: TRBV30
size: NA
J: TRBJ2-7
CDR3: CAWSRLGPYEQYF
DNA: TGTGCCTGGAGCCGTTTGGGTCCCTACGAGCAGTACTTC

D: NA
V: TRBV6-1
size: NA
J: TRBJ1-2
CDR3: CASSEALGVNYGYTF
DNA: TGTGCCAGCAGTGAAGCGTTAGGCGTCAACTATGGCTACACCTTC

D: NA
V: TRBV13
size: NA
J: TRBJ1-4
CDR3: CASREGQSQEKLFF
DNA: TGTGCCAGCCGTGAAGGACAGTCGCAGGAAAAACTGTTTTTT

D: NA
V: TRBV10-2
size: NA
J: TRBJ1-1
CDR3: CASSVSSISAVEAFF
DNA: TGCGCCAGCAGTGTATCTTCTATCTCGGCAGTTGAAGCTTTCTTT

D: NA
V: TRBV2
size: NA
J: TRBJ2-3
CDR3: CASSDVGTDTQYF
DNA: TGTGCCAGCAGTGACGTTGGGACGGATACGCAGTATTTT

D: TRBD2
V: TRBV5-4
size: NA
J: TRBJ2-3
CDR3: CASRLAGSASTDTQYF
DNA: TGTGCCAGCAGACTAGCGGGAAGTGCTAGCACAGATACGCAGTATTTT

D: TRBD1
V: TRBV4-1
size: NA
J: TRBJ1-1
CDR3: CASSRNRGTEAFF
DNA: TGCGCCAGCAGCCGGAACAGGGGCACTGAAGCTTTCTTT

D: NA
V: TRBV27
size: NA
J: TRBJ2-2
CDR3: CASSPRGTFTGELFF
DNA: TGTGCCAGCAGTCCTAGGGGCACCTTCACCGGGGAGCTGTTTTTT

D: TRBD1
V: TRBV19
size: once
J: TRBJ1-2
CDR3: CASSRTGRNYGYTF
DNA: TGTGCCAGTAGTAGGACAGGGCGGAACTATGGCTACACCTTC

D: NA
V: TRBV11-3
size: NA
J: TRBJ2-2
CDR3: CASSPTVSPGELFF
DNA: TGTGCCAGCAGCCCTACCGTGAGCCCCGGGGAGCTGTTTTTT

D: NA
V: TRBV5-1
size: NA
J: TRBJ1-4
CDR3: CASSLERFGEKLFF
DNA: TGCGCCAGCAGCTTGGAAAGGTTTGGAGAAAAACTGTTTTTT

D: TRBD1
V: TRBV15
size: NA
J: TRBJ2-3
CDR3: CATSRELGQVIDTQYF
DNA: TGTGCCACCAGCAGAGAATTGGGACAGGTGATAGATACGCAGTATTTT

D: NA
V: TRBV7-9
size: NA
J: TRBJ1-2
CDR3: CASSLRGNYGYTF
DNA: TGTGCCAGCAGCTTAAGGGGTAACTATGGCTACACCTTC

D: NA
V: TRBV30
size: few
J: TRBJ1-1
CDR3: CAWSRTDEAFF
DNA: TGTGCCTGGAGTCGGACGGATGAAGCTTTCTTT

D: TRBD1
V: TRBV7-9
size: NA
J: TRBJ1-1
CDR3: CASSSLQGTEAFF
DNA: TGTGCCAGCAGCTCGTTACAGGGGACTGAAGCTTTCTTT

D: TRBD2
V: TRBV18
size: NA
J: TRBJ2-1
CDR3: CASSPPGGGPSEQFF
DNA: TGTGCCAGCTCACCACCGGGGGGAGGGCCCAGTGAGCAGTTCTTC

D: TRBD2
V: TRBV6-1
size: NA
J: TRBJ2-3
CDR3: CASSDLVAGGTALTDTQYF
DNA: TGTGCCAGCAGTGATCTGGTAGCGGGGGGGACAGCACTCACAGATACGCAGTATTTT

D: NA
V: TRBV5-4
size: NA
J: TRBJ1-2
CDR3: CASSLRDISGYTF
DNA: TGTGCCAGCAGCTTGAGGGACATTAGTGGCTACACCTTC

D: TRBD2
V: TRBV7-3
size: NA
J: TRBJ2-5
CDR3: CASSPTSGTVETQYF
DNA: TGTGCCAGCAGCCCGACTAGCGGGACAGTTGAGACCCAGTACTTC

D: TRBD1
V: TRBV14
size: NA
J: TRBJ2-7
CDR3: CASSPRQGTYEQYF
DNA: TGTGCCAGCAGCCCTCGACAGGGAACCTACGAGCAGTACTTC

D: NA
V: TRBV21-1
size: NA
J: TRBJ2-1
CDR3: CASSTPKYYPNEQFF
DNA: TGTGCCAGCAGCACTCCGAAGTACTACCCCAATGAGCAGTTCTTC

D: NA
V: TRBV5-8
size: NA
J: TRBJ1-6
CDR3: CASRQGARWSPLHF
DNA: TGTGCCAGCAGGCAAGGGGCTAGGTGGTCACCCCTCCACTTT

D: NA
V: TRBV7-3
size: NA
J: TRBJ1-2
CDR3: CASSLTRGNGYTF
DNA: TGTGCCAGCAGCTTAACGCGGGGTAACGGCTACACCTTC

D: TRBD1
V: TRBV28
size: NA
J: TRBJ1-2
CDR3: CASRTTGRVYGYTF
DNA: TGTGCCAGCAGGACGACAGGGAGGGTCTATGGCTACACCTTC

D: NA
V: TRBV5-4
size: NA
J: TRBJ1-2
CDR3: CASSLRITSAGYTF
DNA: TGTGCCAGCAGCTTGAGGATTACGTCTGCTGGCTACACCTTC

D: NA
V: TRBV18
size: NA
J: TRBJ1-2
CDR3: CASSPSSRNYGYTF
DNA: TGTGCCAGCTCACCCTCTTCCAGGAACTATGGCTACACCTTC

D: TRBD1
V: TRBV5-1
size: NA
J: TRBJ1-2
CDR3: CASSLATLTGQLRDYYGYTF
DNA: TGCGCCAGCAGCTTGGCTACCTTGACAGGGCAACTCAGAGACTATTATGGCTACACCTTC

D: TRBD1
V: TRBV5-4
size: NA
J: TRBJ2-5
CDR3: CASRPGTGSDQYF
DNA: TGTGCCAGCAGGCCCGGGACAGGTAGTGACCAGTACTTC

D: NA
V: TRBV6-1
size: NA
J: TRBJ2-2
CDR3: CASSAYTGELFF
DNA: TGTGCCAGCAGTGCTTACACCGGGGAGCTGTTTTTT

D: TRBD2
V: TRBV28
size: NA
J: TRBJ2-3
CDR3: CASSLAGLSTDTQYF
DNA: TGTGCCAGCAGTTTAGCGGGACTATCCACAGATACGCAGTATTTT

D: NA
V: TRBV7-7
size: NA
J: TRBJ2-3
CDR3: CASSLRHVSTDTQYF
DNA: TGTGCCAGCAGTTTACGCCACGTGAGCACAGATACGCAGTATTTT

D: NA
V: TRBV7-8
size: NA
J: TRBJ1-5
CDR3: CASSFWTDNQPQHF
DNA: TGTGCCAGCAGCTTTTGGACCGATAATCAGCCCCAGCATTTT

D: NA
V: TRBV27
size: NA
J: TRBJ2-2
CDR3: CASTLTRRVAEDTGELFF
DNA: TGTGCCAGCACCCTGACCCGGCGAGTAGCGGAGGACACCGGGGAGCTGTTTTTT

D: NA
V: TRBV15
size: NA
J: TRBJ1-2
CDR3: CATSRGGGNYGYTF
DNA: TGTGCCACCAGCAGAGGGGGGGGAAACTATGGCTACACCTTC

D: TRBD1
V: TRBV7-9
size: once
J: TRBJ1-6
CDR3: CASSSATGYPYNSPLHF
DNA: TGTGCCAGCAGCTCCGCGACAGGGTACCCCTATAATTCACCCCTCCACTTT

D: NA
V: TRBV6-1
size: NA
J: TRBJ2-7
CDR3: CASSVDYLFSTPYEQYF
DNA: TGTGCCAGCAGTGTAGATTACCTTTTCTCTACCCCCTACGAGCAGTACTTC

D: TRBD2
V: TRBV15
size: once
J: TRBJ2-3
CDR3: CATSRGAGGFTQYF
DNA: TGTGCCACCAGCAGAGGAGCGGGGGGGTTTACGCAGTATTTT

D: TRBD1
V: TRBV7-8
size: once
J: TRBJ2-7
CDR3: CASSLGQLYEQYF
DNA: TGTGCCAGCAGCTTGGGACAGCTCTACGAGCAGTACTTC

D: NA
V: TRBV28
size: once
J: TRBJ1-2
CDR3: CASSSSVRGYTF
DNA: TGTGCCAGCAGTTCATCTGTGCGTGGCTACACCTTC

D: NA
V: TRBV6-6
size: NA
J: TRBJ2-4
CDR3: CASRRDSSKNIQYF
DNA: TGTGCCAGCAGGCGGGACAGTTCCAAAAACATTCAGTACTTC

D: TRBD2
V: TRBV27
size: NA
J: TRBJ2-1
CDR3: CASTTAGTSGGEQFF
DNA: TGTGCCAGCACCACGGCCGGGACTAGCGGGGGTGAGCAGTTCTTC

D: NA
V: TRBV6-1
size: NA
J: TRBJ2-5
CDR3: CARLATQETQYF
DNA: TGTGCCAGACTAGCAACCCAAGAGACCCAGTACTTC

D: TRBD1
V: TRBV6-6
size: NA
J: TRBJ2-7
CDR3: CASSRTGATYEQYF
DNA: TGTGCCAGCAGTCGGACAGGGGCAACCTACGAGCAGTACTTC

D: NA
V: TRBV29-1
size: NA
J: TRBJ2-7
CDR3: CSVRDYEQYF
DNA: TGCAGCGTCCGTGATTACGAGCAGTACTTC

D: NA
V: TRBV5-1
size: NA
J: TRBJ1-5
CDR3: CASSLEGWGGQPQHF
DNA: TGCGCCAGCAGCTTGGAGGGATGGGGCGGTCAGCCCCAGCATTTT

D: TRBD1
V: TRBV11-1
size: once
J: TRBJ1-6
CDR3: CASSLARTGGSPLHF
DNA: TGTGCCAGCAGCTTAGCGAGGACAGGGGGTTCACCCCTCCACTTT

D: NA
V: TRBV6-5
size: NA
J: TRBJ2-3
CDR3: CASNLGAWYTQYF
DNA: TGTGCCAGCAATCTGGGAGCTTGGTATACGCAGTATTTT

D: NA
V: TRBV14
size: NA
J: TRBJ1-2
CDR3: CASSHRRQGNGYTF
DNA: TGTGCCAGCAGCCACCGGCGCCAAGGAAATGGCTACACCTTC

D: NA
V: TRBV6-4
size: once
J: TRBJ2-2
CDR3: CASSDTRLGGTGELFF
DNA: TGTGCCAGCAGTGACACGCGCTTAGGGGGCACCGGGGAGCTGTTTTTT

D: NA
V: TRBV7-7
size: NA
J: TRBJ2-2
CDR3: CASSQKFATGELFF
DNA: TGTGCCAGCAGTCAGAAGTTTGCCACCGGGGAGCTGTTTTTT

D: TRBD2
V: TRBV6-5
size: NA
J: TRBJ2-1
CDR3: CASSRLAGGYNEQFF
DNA: TGTGCCAGCAGCCGACTAGCGGGGGGGTACAATGAGCAGTTCTTC